Listed here are 16 T cell receptor beta chains from one sample, sequenced in a study of blood T cells in healthy people across ages. The authors ran a second PCR of about 6 to 11 cycles using a sample-barcoded 5' primer and a J-beta primer mix. From the 5' RACE reads, TCRdb called clonotypes with MiXCR, one entry per CDR3 protein. The sample shows over a million distinct CDR3 sequences, 35% to 45% of them seen only once. The specimen was blood. Receptors were obtained from a woman aged 18-29 years in good health.

This clonotype was observed a handful of times. The genes are TRBV28 and TRBJ2-4, with 9 nucleotides matching TRBD2. This CDR3 comprises 15 residues. Germline V gives CDR1 MDHEN, CDR2 SYDVKM. Unmatched junction bases numbered 7, after V lost 3 bases and J lost 7 bases. The CDR3 bases are TGTGCCAGCAGTTTGCCGGGACTAGCTTCGAACATTCAGTACTTC. Translating it yields CASSLPGLASNIQYF.

This clonotype was counted at least ten times. The chain is built from TRBV6-5 and TRBJ2-7, with unresolved D. The germline CDR1 and CDR2 sequences are MNHEY and SVGAGI. The CDR3 has 15 amino acids. The V gene lost 0 bases and the J gene lost 0 bases, with 9 bases spanning the gap. The CDR3, as DNA: TGTGCCAGCAGTTACTCGTCCAGGAGCTCCTACGAGCAGTACTTC. Protein product: CASSYSSRSSYEQYF.

This sequence joins TRBV6-6 and TRBJ1-2; a weak D match, TRBD1 (5 bases). Germline V gene lookup returns CDR1 MNHNY and CDR2 SVGAGI (reference sequence). The CDR3 consists of 15 residues. V shed 5 bases and J shed 5 bases, with 18 bases lying between them. The CDR3 loop reads CASSPGEGVLYGYTF. CDR3 nucleotide sequence: TGTGCCAGCAGTCCTGGTGAAGGGGTACTTTATGGCTACACCTTC.

This chain uses TRBV6-5 with TRBJ2-1; TRBD2 matches at 9 bases. J lost 7 bases, V lost 0 bases, and 4 bases had no gene match. Per the germline V gene, CDR1 is MNHEY and CDR2 is SVGAGI. CDR3 size: 15 residues. This CDR3 reads CASSYSPTSGNEQFF. Written as DNA, the CDR3 is TGTGCCAGCAGTTACTCGCCGACTAGCGGAAATGAGCAGTTCTTC.

This clonotype was recorded only once. The V gene is TRBV27, the J gene TRBJ1-4, with TRBD1 as a possible D gene (5 bases). The CDR3 contains 14 residues. V shed 4 bases and J shed 4 bases, with 10 bases lying between them. Germline V gene lookup returns CDR1 MNHEY and CDR2 SMNVEV (reference sequence). The CDR3, as DNA: TGTGCCAGCAGTTCGGGACTGTTTAATGAAAAACTGTTTTTT. Its protein is CASSSGLFNEKLFF.

The chain couples TRBV6-5 to TRBJ2-7; 9 bases are shared with TRBD2. The CDR3 loop spans 16 amino acids. After removal of 5 bases from V and 4 bases from J, the junction contained 12 bases not matched to a gene. Germline assignment: CDR1 MNHEY and CDR2 SVGAGI. The CDR3 DNA follows: TGTGCCAGCAGTCCCCCCGGGGCGGGAGGGGTTTACGAGCAGTACTTC. Protein sequence: CASSPPGAGGVYEQYF.

This clonotype was counted only a few times. This chain uses TRBV4-1 with TRBJ2-3; no clear D. From germline, CDR1 is MGHRA and CDR2 YSYEKL. The CDR3 has 15 amino acids. V was cut by 0 bases and J by 3 bases, with 10 bases left in between. DNA of the CDR3: TGCGCCAGCAGCCAAGAAGGACGGCAAACAGATACGCAGTATTTT. Translating gives CASSQEGRQTDTQYF.

This sequence joins TRBV29-1 and TRBJ2-2, with 7 bases that match TRBD2. V lost 0 bases, J lost 4 bases, and 8 bases stayed unmatched. Germline CDR1 SQVTM, CDR2 ANQGSEA. The CDR3 runs to 16 residues. The CDR3 coding sequence is TGCAGCGTTGAAGACCCGGACGGCGGGAGCACCGGGGAGCTGTTTTTT. It yields the protein CSVEDPDGGSTGELFF.

This clonotype has only one observation. V gene TRBV9 combines with J gene TRBJ1-3, with 10 bases aligning to TRBD1. This CDR3 is built from 15 residues. CDR1 and CDR2 (germline): SGDLS, YYNGEE. Trimming removed 3 bases from V and 4 bases from J; junction bases left unmatched: 4. As DNA, the CDR3 is TGTGCCAGCAGCGAGGGACAGGGGTACGGAAACACCATATATTTT. This gives the protein CASSEGQGYGNTIYF.

There are a few counts of this clonotype. This chain links TRBV5-5 with TRBJ1-4; 10 bases align to TRBD1. The J segment lost 0 bases and the V segment lost 0 bases, leaving 5 bases of the junction unmatched. Germline V gene sequence: CDR1 SGHKS, CDR2 YYEKEE (reference sequence). This CDR3 comprises 18 residues. The CDR3 sequence: CASSLDGTGVPTNEKLFF. Here the CDR3 DNA reads TGTGCCAGCAGCTTGGATGGGACAGGGGTTCCAACTAATGAAAAACTGTTTTTT.

This sequence joins TRBV6-1 and TRBJ2-1; D is uncertain. Per the germline V gene, CDR1 is MNHNS and CDR2 is SASEGT. The CDR3 extends over 14 amino acids. V lost 1 base, J lost 4 bases, and 8 bases lay in between. CDR3 amino acids: CASSEDWGYNEQFF. In DNA, the CDR3 is TGTGCCAGCAGTGAAGACTGGGGATACAATGAGCAGTTCTTC.

The chain has TRBV5-1 and TRBJ2-1; 15 bases align to TRBD2. Trimming took 4 bases from V and 5 from J; bases not matched to a gene: 7. This CDR3 is 17 amino acids long. The germline V gene has CDR1 SGHRS and CDR2 YFSETQ. In DNA, the CDR3 is TGCGCCAGCAGCACCGGACTAGCGGGGGGGCAGAACAATGAGCAGTTCTTC. Protein product: CASSTGLAGGQNNEQFF.

The J gene is TRBJ2-2, the V gene TRBV5-1, with 9 bases that match TRBD1. Germline loops: CDR1 SGHRS, CDR2 YFSETQ. Trimming removed 4 bases from V and 3 bases from J; junction bases left unmatched: 7. CDR3 length: 16 residues. The chain's CDR3 is CASSSYDRGDTGELFF. The CDR3 bases are TGCGCCAGCAGCAGTTACGACAGGGGGGACACCGGGGAGCTGTTTTTT. The complete variable domain, with remaining parts taken from reference TRBV5-1 and TRBJ2-2, reads KAGVTQTPRYLIKTRGQQVTLSCSPISGHRSVSWYQQTPGQGLQFLFEYFSETQRNKGNFPGRFSGRQFSNSRSEMNVSTLELGDSALYLCASSSYDRGDTGELFFGEGSRLTVL.

CDR3 in DNA: TGTGCCAGCAGTTTAAACTTCGAGACCCAGTACTTC. It yields the protein CASSLNFETQYF. The gene calls are TRBV27 and TRBJ2-5, with D uncertain. The germline V gene has CDR1 MNHEY and CDR2 SMNVEV (reference sequence). There are 12 residues in the CDR3. Trimming took off 2 bases at V and 5 bases at J, with 6 bases between the two ends.

This clonotype has a handful of counts. This chain joins TRBV9 and TRBJ2-1; 10 bases fit TRBD2. The germline CDR1 and CDR2 sequences are SGDLS and YYNGEE. Losses at the gene ends were 2 bases for V and 5 bases for J; bases not matched to a gene: 4. CDR3 size: 15 residues. The DNA for the CDR3 is TGTGCCAGCAGCGTCGGGACTAGCGTCCACAATGAGCAGTTCTTC. Translated, it gives CASSVGTSVHNEQFF.

In its sample, this clonotype was seen a few times. In nucleotides, the CDR3 is TGTGCCATCAGTGAGACCGGACTAGCGGTCGAGACCCAGTACTTC. This translates into CAISETGLAVETQYF. The genes are TRBV10-3 and TRBJ2-5; TRBD2 agrees at 10 bases. V trimming: 2 bases; J trimming: 5 bases; junction bases outside the gene matches: 5. CDR1 is ENHRY and CDR2 is SYGVKD in the germline V gene. The CDR3 has 15 residues.